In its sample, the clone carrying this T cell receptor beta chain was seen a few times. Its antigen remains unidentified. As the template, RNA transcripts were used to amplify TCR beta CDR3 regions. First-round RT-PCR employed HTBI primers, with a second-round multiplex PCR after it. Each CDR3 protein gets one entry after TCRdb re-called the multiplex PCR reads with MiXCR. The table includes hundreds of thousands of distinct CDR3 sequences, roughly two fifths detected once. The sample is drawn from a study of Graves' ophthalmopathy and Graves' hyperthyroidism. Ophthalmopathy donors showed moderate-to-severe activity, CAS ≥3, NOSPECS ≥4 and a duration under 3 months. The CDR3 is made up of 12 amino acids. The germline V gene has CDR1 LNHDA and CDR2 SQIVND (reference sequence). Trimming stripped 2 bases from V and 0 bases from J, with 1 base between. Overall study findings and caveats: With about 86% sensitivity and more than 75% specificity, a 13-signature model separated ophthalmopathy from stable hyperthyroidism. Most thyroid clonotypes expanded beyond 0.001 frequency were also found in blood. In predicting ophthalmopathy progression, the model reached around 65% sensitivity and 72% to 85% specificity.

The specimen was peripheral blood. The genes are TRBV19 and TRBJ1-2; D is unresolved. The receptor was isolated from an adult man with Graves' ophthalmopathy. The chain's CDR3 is CASSISNYGYTF. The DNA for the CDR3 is TGTGCCAGTAGTATATCTAACTATGGCTACACCTTC. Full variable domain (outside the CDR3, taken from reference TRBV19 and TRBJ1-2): DGGITQSPKYLFRKEGQNVTLSCEQNLNHDAMYWYRQDPGQGLRLIYYSQIVNDFQKGDIAEGYSVSREKKESFPLTVTSAQKNPTAFYLCASSISNYGYTFGSGTRLTVV.